The clone carrying this T cell receptor (beta chain) was counted ten times or more. The antigen is not known. Study-level findings and limits: Greatest tumor Treg TCR overlap was with tumor naive CD4+ cells. In terms of TCR gene usage, tumor memory CD4+ T cells clustered together with blood and lymph node memory CD4+ cells, as well as with lymph node naive CD4+ cells.

V was shortened by 0 bases and J by 8 bases, with 13 bases between the two germline ends. The germline V gene encodes CDR1 MNHEY and CDR2 SVGAGI. This CDR3 spans 15 amino acids. Memory CD4+ T cells were sorted as CD4+CD45RO+CD25- cells. Semi-nested PCR with Nested Universal Primer A followed constant-region reverse priming of full-length variable regions. TCRdb re-analysed the 5' RACE reads in MiXCR, keeping a single row per CDR3 protein. Here the sample spans about 64,000 distinct CDR3 sequences, 20% to 25% being singletons. The clonotype comes from a female donor with breast cancer. Sequenced sample: memory CD4+ T cells sorted from a lymph node. Subset of the sample: memory CD4+ T cells, CD4+CD45RO+CD25-. This chain links TRBV6-5 with TRBJ1-4; D call uncertain. CDR3 amino acids: CASSYSREGGEKLFF. The CDR3 nucleotides read TGTGCCAGCAGTTACTCGAGAGAGGGCGGCGAAAAACTGTTTTTT.